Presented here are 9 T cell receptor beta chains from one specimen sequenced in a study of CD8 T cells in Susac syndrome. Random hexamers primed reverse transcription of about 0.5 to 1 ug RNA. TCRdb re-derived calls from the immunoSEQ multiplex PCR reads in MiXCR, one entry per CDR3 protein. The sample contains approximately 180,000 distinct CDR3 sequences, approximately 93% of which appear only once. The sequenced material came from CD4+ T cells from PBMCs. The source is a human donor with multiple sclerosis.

CDR3 DNA sequence: TGTGCCAGCAGATTCGGGACAGTCCCAGGGCAGTACTTC. Residues: CASRFGTVPGQYF. The J gene is TRBJ2-7, the V gene TRBV12-3 or TRBV12-4; TRBD1 matches 7 bases. CDR3 length: 13 residues. With V trimmed by 6 bases and J by 9 bases, 11 bases remained unmatched.

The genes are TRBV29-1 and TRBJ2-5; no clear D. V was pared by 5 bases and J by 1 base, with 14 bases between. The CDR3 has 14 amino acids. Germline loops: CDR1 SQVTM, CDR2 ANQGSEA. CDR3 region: CSVSPRLLQETQYF. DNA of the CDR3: TGCAGCGTTAGCCCGAGGCTTCTCCAAGAGACCCAGTACTTC. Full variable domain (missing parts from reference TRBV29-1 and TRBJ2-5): SAVISQKPSRDICQRGTSLTIQCQVDSQVTMMFWYRQQPGQSLTLIATANQGSEATYESGFVIDKFPISRPNLTFSTLTVSNMSPEDSSIYLCSVSPRLLQETQYFGPGTRLLVL.

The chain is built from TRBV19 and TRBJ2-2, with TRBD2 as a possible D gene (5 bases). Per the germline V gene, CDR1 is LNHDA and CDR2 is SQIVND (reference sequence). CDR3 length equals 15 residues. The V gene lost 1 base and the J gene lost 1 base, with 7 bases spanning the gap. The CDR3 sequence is CASSIGAGNTGELFF. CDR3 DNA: TGTGCCAGTAGTATAGGGGCGGGGAACACCGGGGAGCTGTTTTTT.

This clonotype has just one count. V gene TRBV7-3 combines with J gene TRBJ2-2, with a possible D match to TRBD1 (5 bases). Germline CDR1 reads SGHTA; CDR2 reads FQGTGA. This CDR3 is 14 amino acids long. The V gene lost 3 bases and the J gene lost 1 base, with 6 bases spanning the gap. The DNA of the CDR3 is TGTGCCAGCAGCTTTGACAGGAACACCGGGGAGCTGTTTTTT. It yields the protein CASSFDRNTGELFF.

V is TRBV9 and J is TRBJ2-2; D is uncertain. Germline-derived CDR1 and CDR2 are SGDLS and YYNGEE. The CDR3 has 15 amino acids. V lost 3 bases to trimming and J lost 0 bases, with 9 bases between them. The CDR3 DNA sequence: TGTGCCAGCAGCGGAGAAATAGCGAACACCGGGGAGCTGTTTTTT. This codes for CASSGEIANTGELFF.

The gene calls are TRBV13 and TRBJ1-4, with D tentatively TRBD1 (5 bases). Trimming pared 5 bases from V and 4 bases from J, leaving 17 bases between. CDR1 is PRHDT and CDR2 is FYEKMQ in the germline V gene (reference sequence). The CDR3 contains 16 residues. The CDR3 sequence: CASSRSPGLNNEKLFF. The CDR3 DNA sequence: TGTGCCAGCAGCAGGAGCCCGGGGCTAAATAATGAAAAACTGTTTTTT.

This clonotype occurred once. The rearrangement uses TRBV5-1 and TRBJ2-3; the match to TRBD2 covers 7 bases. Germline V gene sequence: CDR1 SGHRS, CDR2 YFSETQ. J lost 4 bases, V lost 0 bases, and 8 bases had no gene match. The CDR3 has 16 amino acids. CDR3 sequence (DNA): TGCGCCAGCAGCTTGGCCGGCAGCGGGGCGGCAGATACGCAGTATTTT. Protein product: CASSLAGSGAADTQYF.

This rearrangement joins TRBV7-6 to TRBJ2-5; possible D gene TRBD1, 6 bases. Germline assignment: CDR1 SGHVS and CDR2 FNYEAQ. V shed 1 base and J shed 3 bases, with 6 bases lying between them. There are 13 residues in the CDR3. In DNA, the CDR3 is TGTGCCAGCAGCTTAGGGACAGAAGAGACCCAGTACTTC. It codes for CASSLGTEETQYF.

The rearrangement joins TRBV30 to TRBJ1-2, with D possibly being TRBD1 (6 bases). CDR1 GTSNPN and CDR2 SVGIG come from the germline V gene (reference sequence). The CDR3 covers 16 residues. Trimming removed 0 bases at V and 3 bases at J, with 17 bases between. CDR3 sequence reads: CAWSVLGGARDYGYTF. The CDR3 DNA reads TGTGCCTGGAGTGTACTCGGGGGGGCGCGTGACTATGGCTACACCTTC.